The clone carrying this TCR beta chain has at least ten counts. Its target is unknown. The data are from a study of T cell repertoires in cytomegalovirus infection. Study at large: It can be stated that public TCR beta signatures indicated CMV infection as well as a matching HLA type. Whole-study results and caveats: Summed frequency of public TCR beta families distinguished CMV carriers with the relevant HLA. HLA-C-restricted TCR beta clonotypes specific for CMV led the ex vivo response.

TCRdb used MiXCR to reprocess the reads, holding one entry per CDR3 protein. The sample yields 500,000 to 600,000 distinct CDR3 sequences, approximately 15% seen once. The specimen was CD8+ T cells from PBMCs. The TCR originated in a human donor in good health (CMV status not recorded). Some clones in this sample may be carry-over from other donors' samples.

The CDR3 spells CASSYDRATGANVLTF. The CDR3 DNA follows: TGTGCCAGCAGTTACGACAGGGCTACAGGGGCCAACGTCCTGACTTTC. The chain joins TRBV6-5 to TRBJ2-6; 7 bases are shared with TRBD1. J gave up 4 bases and V 2 bases, and 5 bases lay outside the gene matches. The CDR3 is 16 amino acids. The germline gives CDR1 MNHEY, CDR2 SVGAGI.